The sequence of this T cell receptor (beta chain) was determined in a study of cytomegalovirus exposure and HLA in healthy donors. Donors likely had unrecorded immune exposures despite being nominally healthy when sampled. PCR used 60 Vbeta primers and 13 Jbeta primers. Some clones are missing from TCRdb's copy, which holds only in-frame ones; the method was immunoSEQ multiplex PCR. The table includes 200,000 to 250,000 clones, approximately 82% detected once. Germline V CDR1 and CDR2: MDHEN, SYDVKM. The CDR3 extends over 14 amino acids. Trimming removed 7 bases at V and 4 bases at J, with 13 bases between.

The specimen sequenced was PBMCs. V and J are TRBV28 and TRBJ1-4; perhaps TRBD1 as D (6 bases). This TCR derives from a woman aged 40 to 50 in good health and CMV-seronegative. This CDR3 is CASNRNRDNEKLFF. CDR3 sequence (DNA): TGTGCCAGCAATAGGAACAGGGATAATGAAAAACTGTTTTTT.